Following are 13 T cell receptor beta chains from one sample sequenced in a study of T cell responses to AZD1222 COVID-19 vaccine. Clones were sequenced by immunoSEQ multiplex PCR, and TCRdb holds only the in-frame ones, with some missing. The sample contains 130,000 to 150,000 clones, over 85% of which appear only once. This sample comprised peripheral blood, obtained on day 0 of AZD1222 vaccination. Source of these receptors: an adult in good health.

This sequence joins TRBV7-9 and TRBJ1-2; TRBD1 is a possible D gene (5 bases). The CDR3 spans 14 residues. The germline CDR1 and CDR2 sequences are SEHNR and FQNEAQ (reference sequence). V shed 1 base and J shed 6 bases, with 12 bases lying between them. CDR3 residues: CASSLDSRVDGYTF. CDR3 nucleotide sequence: TGTGCCAGCAGCTTAGATTCCAGGGTCGATGGCTACACCTTC.

This clone was seen only once. The chain uses TRBV6-5 and TRBJ1-5; D perhaps matches TRBD1 (5 bases). Germline V CDR1 and CDR2: MNHEY, SVGAGI. CDR3 length: 13 amino acids. The V end lost 7 bases, the J end lost 5 bases, and 12 bases lay between the germline ends. This CDR3 is CASTSGSYQPQHF. As DNA, the CDR3 is TGTGCCAGCACCTCAGGGAGCTATCAGCCCCAGCATTTT.

The chain employs TRBV5-1 and TRBJ2-2; 7 bases line up with TRBD2. CDR3 length equals 16 residues. Germline CDR1 SGHRS, CDR2 YFSETQ. Trimming removed 0 bases from V and 1 base from J; junction bases left unmatched: 3. The CDR3 nucleotides are TGCGCCAGCAGCTTGGGACTAGCCGAGAACACCGGGGAGCTGTTTTTT. It codes for CASSLGLAENTGELFF.

This chain joins TRBV25-1 and TRBJ2-1; 8 bases are shared with TRBD2. The trim removed 4 bases at V and 5 bases at J, leaving 10 bases unmatched. The CDR3 has 16 amino acids. Germline-derived CDR1 and CDR2 are MGHDK and SYGVNS. The CDR3: CASSALPAGDNNEQFF. The CDR3 bases are TGTGCCAGCAGTGCGCTTCCAGCGGGAGACAACAATGAGCAGTTCTTC.

The V call is TRBV9, the J call TRBJ2-1, with 10 bases fitting TRBD1. J lost 12 bases, V lost 2 bases, and 8 bases had no gene match. Germline lookup yields CDR1 SGDLS and CDR2 YYNGEE. The CDR3 sequence is 14 residues long. CDR3 sequence: CASSVGTGDWRQFF. For the CDR3, the DNA is TGTGCCAGCAGCGTCGGGACAGGGGACTGGAGGCAGTTCTTC.

The chain employs TRBV11-2 and TRBJ2-1, with D perhaps TRBD2 (6 bases). CDR3 size: 17 residues. Germline loops: CDR1 SGHAT, CDR2 FQNNGV. The germline V and J ends were trimmed by 3 bases and 7 bases, with 22 bases remaining between them. CDR3 sequence reads: CASSFGGLALSTNEQFF. CDR3 coding DNA: TGTGCCAGCAGCTTTGGCGGGCTAGCGTTATCGACGAATGAGCAGTTCTTC. The variable domain in full, with the rest retrieved from reference TRBV11-2 and TRBJ2-1, is EAGVAQSPRYKIIEKRQSVAFWCNPISGHATLYWYQQILGQGPKLLIQFQNNGVVDDSQLPKDRFSAERLKGVDSTLKIQPAKLEDSAVYLCASSFGGLALSTNEQFFGPGTRLTVL.

J is TRBJ1-2 and V is TRBV29-1; the match to TRBD1 covers 9 bases. The CDR3 has 14 residues. Losses at the gene ends were 6 bases for V and 2 bases for J; bases not matched to a gene: 7. The germline V gene has CDR1 SQVTM and CDR2 ANQGSEA. The chain's CDR3 is CSVPYTGGNYGYTF. As DNA, the CDR3 is TGCAGCGTGCCCTATACAGGGGGCAACTATGGCTACACCTTC.

The chain combines TRBV12-5 with TRBJ2-3, with 9 bases that match TRBD1. This CDR3 contains 16 residues. V lost 2 bases to trimming and J lost 1 base; unmatched junction nucleotides: 4. From germline, CDR1 is LGHNT and CDR2 FRNRAP. CDR3 bases: TGTGCTAGTGGTTTGATTACAGGGGGCGGCACAGATACGCAGTATTTT. It is translated as CASGLITGGGTDTQYF.

This chain connects TRBV30 to TRBJ2-4; D remains ambiguous. V was pared by 0 bases and J by 5 bases, with 5 bases between. CDR1 is GTSNPN and CDR2 is SVGIG in the germline V gene (reference sequence). The CDR3 runs 12 residues. The CDR3 region has the DNA TGTGCCTGGAGTGTCCCTCAAAACATTCAGTACTTC. It translates to CAWSVPQNIQYF. Full variable domain (missing parts from reference TRBV30 and TRBJ2-4): SQTIHQWPATLVQPVGSPLSLECTVEGTSNPNLYWYRQAAGRGLQLLFYSVGIGQISSEVPQNLSASRPQDRQFILSSKKLLLSDSGFYLCAWSVPQNIQYFGAGTRLSVL.

This clone was counted a single time. The chain's CDR3 is CASSWDSRRADTQYF. CDR3 DNA: TGTGCCAGCAGCTGGGACAGTCGTCGGGCAGATACGCAGTATTTT. The rearrangement links TRBV5-4 to TRBJ2-3; 7 bases map to TRBD1. The CDR3 consists of 15 residues. In germline, CDR1 is SGHNT, CDR2 YYREEE (reference sequence). Losses at the gene ends were 3 bases for V and 4 bases for J; bases not matched to a gene: 8.

The rearrangement uses TRBV9 and TRBJ2-7; TRBD1 agrees at 7 bases. J was trimmed by 2 bases and V by 0 bases; bases with no gene match: 5. Germline CDR1 SGDLS, CDR2 YYNGEE. CDR3 length equals 15 residues. The CDR3 bases are TGTGCCAGCAGCGTAGCTACAGGGGCGGCCTACGAGCAGTACTTC. Protein: CASSVATGAAYEQYF.

The V call is TRBV2, the J call TRBJ1-2; D remains ambiguous. The CDR3 is 13 amino acids. V dropped 2 bases and J dropped 2 bases, with 6 bases sitting between them. CDR1 and CDR2 from the germline V gene are SNHLY and FYNNEI. The CDR3 is CASSETGNYGYTF. The CDR3 DNA sequence: TGTGCCAGCAGTGAAACCGGGAACTATGGCTACACCTTC.

The V and J genes are TRBV7-9 and TRBJ2-7, with TRBD1 matching 9 bases. CDR3 length: 16 amino acids. The germline V gene encodes CDR1 SEHNR and CDR2 FQNEAQ (reference sequence). The junction had 8 bases not matched to a gene; V was cut back by 1 base and J by 4 bases. In DNA, the CDR3 is TGTGCCAGCAGCTTAGGCCCGGGACAGGGAGGGTACGAGCAGTACTTC. Protein: CASSLGPGQGGYEQYF. Using reference TRBV7-9 and TRBJ2-7 for the parts outside the CDR3, the full variable domain is DTGVSQNPRHKITKRGQNVTFRCDPISEHNRLYWYRQTLGQGPEFLTYFQNEAQLEKSRLLSDRFSAERPKGSFSTLEIQRTEQGDSAMYLCASSLGPGQGGYEQYFGPGTRLTVT.